This is a list of T cell receptor beta chains from one sample in a study of breast tumors, draining lymph nodes, adjacent tissues. TCRdb independently ran MiXCR on the multiplex PCR reads; one entry per CDR3 protein. This sample has some 130,000 distinct CDR3 sequences, with around 20% found just once. Sequencing was carried out using axillary lymph node tissue. Source of these receptors: a female donor with breast cancer. Some clones in this sample may be carry-over from other donors' samples. CDR3s include the opening cysteine and the closing phenylalanine or tryptophan. The order of the fields is D gene, J gene, clone size, CDR3 length, V gene, CDR3 protein, CDR3 DNA. A D gene is named only where the DNA matches it firmly. Part of the rows lack a size; the others show once, few, many or a class for expanded clones.

NA | TRBJ2-7 | many | 14 | TRBV2 | CASQNAPGSYEQYF | TGTGCCAGCCAGAACGCCCCCGGCTCCTACGAGCAGTACTTC
NA | TRBJ2-2 | NA | 17 | TRBV27 | CASSYRGLTYSTGELFF | TGTGCCAGCAGTTACCGGGGCCTCACTTATTCCACCGGGGAGCTGTTTTTT
TRBD2 | TRBJ2-1 | once | 14 | TRBV27 | CASSLLAGADGQFF | TGTGCCAGCAGTTTACTAGCGGGGGCGGATGGGCAGTTCTTC
TRBD1 | TRBJ2-3 | many | 13 | TRBV5-1 | CASSRTGVDTQYF | TGCGCCAGCAGCCGTACAGGGGTCGATACGCAGTATTTT
NA | TRBJ1-2 | many | 13 | TRBV2 | CASSPSGDNGYTF | TGTGCCAGCAGTCCCTCTGGGGACAATGGCTACACCTTC
NA | TRBJ2-1 | many | 16 | TRBV11-2 | CASSLHFTRGIHEQFF | TGTGCCAGCAGCTTGCACTTCACCCGAGGCATCCATGAGCAGTTCTTC
NA | TRBJ1-5 | NA | 15 | TRBV28 | CASSLRGIKNQPQHF | TGTGCCAGCAGTTTAAGGGGGATTAAGAATCAGCCCCAGCATTTT
NA | TRBJ1-5 | many | 15 | TRBV6-5 | CASKPTGRYNQPQHF | TGTGCCAGCAAGCCGACCGGACGTTACAATCAGCCCCAGCATTTT
TRBD2 | TRBJ2-7 | NA | 17 | TRBV24-1 | CATCDHPTSGGAYEQYF | TGTGCCACCTGTGATCATCCCACTAGCGGGGGGGCCTACGAGCAGTACTTC
TRBD2 | TRBJ2-7 | many | 16 | TRBV29-1 | CSVEDGGTSGTYEQYF | TGCAGCGTTGAAGATGGCGGGACTAGCGGAACATACGAGCAGTACTTC
TRBD1 | TRBJ1-2 | many | 18 | TRBV5-1 | CASSLGTGTGVANYGYTF | TGCGCCAGCAGCTTGGGGACCGGGACAGGAGTAGCTAACTATGGCTACACCTTC
TRBD2 | TRBJ2-5 | many | 14 | TRBV5-1 | CASRGAGGQETQYF | TGCGCCAGCAGAGGTGCGGGAGGGCAAGAGACCCAGTACTTC
TRBD2 | TRBJ2-5 | many | 15 | TRBV10-2 | CASGRGTSGQETQYF | TGCGCCAGCGGTCGGGGGACTAGCGGACAAGAGACCCAGTACTTC
TRBD1 | TRBJ2-1 | many | 15 | TRBV18 | CASSLGQARYNEQFF | TGTGCCAGCTCACTAGGACAGGCCCGATACAATGAGCAGTTCTTC
TRBD1 | TRBJ1-1 | NA | 14 | TRBV28 | CASSGHPDRAEAFF | TGTGCCAGCAGCGGCCACCCGGACAGGGCTGAAGCTTTCTTT
TRBD1 | TRBJ1-4 | many | 16 | TRBV5-1 | CASSLRGGAGYEKLFF | TGCGCCAGCAGCTTGAGAGGGGGCGCGGGGTATGAAAAACTGTTTTTT
TRBD2 | TRBJ2-1 | many | 13 | TRBV6-5 | CATGGGVYNEQFF | TGTGCCACGGGGGGGGGCGTTTACAATGAGCAGTTCTTC
TRBD1 | TRBJ2-7 | many | 13 | TRBV27 | CASWDRSSYEQYF | TGTGCCAGTTGGGACAGGAGCTCCTACGAGCAGTACTTC
NA | TRBJ2-3 | many | 14 | TRBV5-1 | CASSLGGVADTQYF | TGCGCCAGCAGCCTCGGGGGAGTGGCAGATACGCAGTATTTT
NA | TRBJ2-4 | few | 12 | TRBV10-2 | CASGAELNIQYF | TGCGCCAGCGGGGCAGAATTAAACATTCAGTACTTC
NA | TRBJ1-4 | many | 13 | TRBV29-1 | CSGYGGQDEKLFF | TGCAGCGGATACGGGGGCCAAGACGAAAAACTGTTTTTT
NA | TRBJ1-4 | few | 15 | TRBV27 | CASSSRWGVSEKLFF | TGTGCCAGCAGTTCGCGGTGGGGGGTTAGTGAAAAACTGTTTTTT
NA | TRBJ1-1 | NA | 13 | TRBV20-1 | CSASRQQNTEAFF | TGCAGTGCTAGCCGACAGCAGAACACTGAAGCTTTCTTT
NA | TRBJ2-7 | many | 13 | TRBV19 | CASSNGFPNEQYF | TGTGCCAGTAGTAATGGGTTTCCCAACGAGCAGTACTTC